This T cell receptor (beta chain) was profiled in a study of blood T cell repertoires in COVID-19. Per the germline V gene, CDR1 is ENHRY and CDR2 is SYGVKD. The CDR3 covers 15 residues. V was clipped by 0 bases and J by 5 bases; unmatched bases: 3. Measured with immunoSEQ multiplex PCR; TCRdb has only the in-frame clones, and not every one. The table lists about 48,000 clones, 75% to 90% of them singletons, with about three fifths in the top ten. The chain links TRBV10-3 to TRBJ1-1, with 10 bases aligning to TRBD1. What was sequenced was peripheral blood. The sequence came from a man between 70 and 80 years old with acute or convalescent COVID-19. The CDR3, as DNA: TGTGCCATCAGTGAGTCGGGGACAGGGGTTACTGAAGCTTTCTTT. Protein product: CAISESGTGVTEAFF.